This is a list of T cell receptor beta chains from one sample in a study of metastatic and nonmetastatic thyroid tumors. From the PCR reads, TCRdb re-called clones with MiXCR. This table holds 30,000 to 35,000 clones, 20% to 25% found once. The specimen sequenced was tumor tissue. Receptor source: a male donor with papillary thyroid cancer or a benign thyroid nodule (not recorded which). Some clones in this sample may be carry-over from other donors' samples. The CDR3 runs from the conserved cysteine through the conserved F or W. The order of the fields is D gene, clone size, V gene, J gene, CDR3 protein, CDR3 DNA. The D gene is left open where the match is weak. Clone size is not always given. Where it is, it says once, few, many or a class for expanded clones.

TRBD1	NA	TRBV5-1	TRBJ1-1	CASSLYRGREPEAFF	TGCGCCAGCAGCTTGTACAGGGGGCGGGAACCTGAAGCTTTCTTT
NA	few	TRBV11-2	TRBJ1-6	CASSLTEQDLHF	TGTGCCAGCAGCTTGACAGAGCAAGACCTCCACTTT
NA	few	TRBV20-1	TRBJ1-2	CSASVSALSGYTF	TGCAGTGCTAGCGTCTCAGCACTCTCTGGCTACACCTTC
NA	many	TRBV5-6	TRBJ1-5	CASSPGGNQPQHF	TGTGCCAGCAGCCCCGGAGGCAATCAGCCCCAGCATTTT
NA	NA	TRBV11-2	TRBJ2-7	CASSSFQGMSYEQYF	TGTGCCAGCAGCTCCTTCCAGGGGATGTCCTACGAGCAGTACTTC
NA	NA	TRBV19	TRBJ2-7	CASSATVKIYEQYF	TGTGCCAGTAGTGCGACAGTTAAGATCTACGAGCAGTACTTC
TRBD1	many	TRBV2	TRBJ2-7	CASSGTGGYEQYF	TGTGCCAGCAGTGGGACAGGTGGCTACGAGCAGTACTTC
TRBD2	many	TRBV12-3/TRBV12-4	TRBJ2-2	CASKKTSGSAGELFF	TGTGCCAGCAAGAAGACTAGCGGGAGCGCCGGGGAGCTGTTTTTT
NA	NA	TRBV20-1	TRBJ2-5	CSSKEETQYF	TGCAGTTCCAAAGAAGAGACCCAGTACTTC
NA	many	TRBV18	TRBJ1-5	CASSLAQAGNQPQHF	TGTGCCAGCTCACTCGCCCAGGCTGGCAATCAGCCCCAGCATTTT
NA	few	TRBV12-3/TRBV12-4	TRBJ2-1	CASRPGLQSNNEHFF	TGTGCCAGCAGGCCCGGGTTGCAGTCCAACAATGAGCATTTCTTC